These 30 T cell receptor beta chains share one sample of origin, sequenced in a study of blood T cell repertoires in COVID-19 (dated by TCRdb to about 2020). Libraries were prepared through the immunoSEQ multiplex PCR assay. The immuneACCESS repertoire file appears here via TCRdb, limited to in-frame rearrangements. These files lack a portion of the clones; in checked studies, under half of the deficit traces to unresolved V genes, and the cause of the others is not known. Here the sample has some 300,000 clones; about 90% occur a single time. The ten biggest clones cover roughly 6% of the sample. Sequences were obtained from peripheral blood. These receptors were obtained from a woman aged 50 to 60 with COVID-19, enrolled during active disease.

This chain joins TRBV6-6 and TRBJ1-2; D may be TRBD1 (5 bases). CDR3 size: 12 residues. Trimming took 11 bases from V and 2 from J, leaving 12 bases between them. CDR1 is MNHNY, CDR2 SVGAGI, per germline (reference sequence). CDR3 loop: CAASPGNYGYTF. The CDR3 bases are TGTGCCGCTTCCCCAGGGAACTATGGCTACACCTTC.

The V and J genes are TRBV29-1 and TRBJ1-1, with a weak D call TRBD1 (5 bases). Germline V gene data show CDR1 as SQVTM and CDR2 as ANQGSEA. The V and J ends lost 7 bases and 4 bases respectively, with 7 bases between them. The CDR3 runs to 10 residues. The chain's CDR3 is CSARVTEAFF. CDR3 DNA sequence: TGCAGCGCCAGGGTCACTGAAGCTTTCTTT.

CDR3 residues: CASSSGQVGGYTF. DNA for the CDR3: TGTGCCAGCAGCTCGGGACAGGTTGGTGGCTACACCTTC. The V and J genes are TRBV11-2 and TRBJ1-2; TRBD1 aligns across 8 bases. The CDR3 is 13 amino acids. Unmatched junction bases numbered 5, after V lost 4 bases and J lost 7 bases. Germline CDR1 and CDR2: SGHAT and FQNNGV.

J is TRBJ1-2 and V is TRBV27; D is uncertain. Germline lookup yields CDR1 MNHEY and CDR2 SMNVEV (reference sequence). Trimming took off 3 bases at V and 8 bases at J, with 16 bases between the two ends. The CDR3 contains 14 residues. The CDR3 loop is CASSLSSTNRGYTF. CDR3 nucleotide sequence: TGTGCCAGCAGTTTGAGCTCGACAAATCGGGGCTACACCTTC.

The J gene is TRBJ2-4, the V gene TRBV29-1, with D tentatively TRBD2 (6 bases). Per the germline V gene, CDR1 is SQVTM and CDR2 is ANQGSEA. Trimming pared 7 bases from V and 0 bases from J, leaving 10 bases between. The CDR3 totals 13 residues. Here the CDR3 reads CSASAEAKNIQYF. CDR3 sequence (DNA): TGCAGCGCTAGCGCCGAAGCCAAAAACATTCAGTACTTC.

V gene TRBV10-2 combines with J gene TRBJ1-1, with 11 bases matching TRBD1. CDR1 WSHSY and CDR2 SAAADI come from the germline V gene. The V segment lost 5 bases and the J segment 7 bases; nucleotides outside the gene matches: 18. CDR3 size: 18 residues. The CDR3: CASSWSLPGQGESGEAFF. The CDR3 region has the DNA TGCGCCAGCAGTTGGAGCCTACCGGGACAGGGGGAAAGCGGTGAAGCTTTCTTT.

The chain combines TRBV5-1 with TRBJ2-5, with TRBD1 matching 10 bases. From germline, CDR1 is SGHRS and CDR2 YFSETQ. CDR3 length equals 17 residues. Trimming removed 4 bases from V and 3 bases from J; junction bases left unmatched: 12. Here the CDR3 DNA reads TGCGCCAGCAGCCCGGGGGACTTGACAGGGGGCGAAGAGACCCAGTACTTC. Amino acids: CASSPGDLTGGEETQYF.

This clone has only a few counts. This sequence joins TRBV7-9 and TRBJ2-7, with 9 bases fitting TRBD1. The V segment lost 3 bases and the J segment 2 bases; nucleotides outside the gene matches: 5. The germline gives CDR1 SEHNR, CDR2 FQNEAQ (reference sequence). CDR3 size: 15 residues. The CDR3 protein is CASSFHRQGAYEQYF. CDR3 coding DNA: TGTGCCAGCAGCTTCCATCGACAGGGGGCCTACGAGCAGTACTTC.

The chain links TRBV6-2 or TRBV6-3 to TRBJ2-3; possible D gene TRBD2, 6 bases. This CDR3 region has 15 residues. V lost 3 bases, J lost 6 bases, and 16 bases lay in between. Germline V gives CDR1 MNHEY, CDR2 SVGEGT. DNA of the CDR3: TGTGCCAGCAGTTATTCCCGACCTGGGGGGGATACGCAGTATTTT. It is translated as CASSYSRPGGDTQYF.

This CDR3 is CASSRGSFNEQFF. The DNA for the CDR3 is TGTGCCAGCAGTAGGGGAAGTTTCAATGAGCAGTTCTTC. This chain links TRBV6-5 with TRBJ2-1; D perhaps matches TRBD1 (5 bases). V was shortened by 5 bases and J by 6 bases, with 11 bases between the two germline ends. Germline CDR1 MNHEY, CDR2 SVGAGI. The length of the CDR3 is 13 residues.

The V gene is TRBV6-5, the J gene TRBJ1-1, with D hard to call. Germline-derived CDR1 and CDR2 are MNHEY and SVGAGI. The CDR3 has 13 amino acids. V dropped 5 bases and J dropped 1 base, with 8 bases sitting between them. The CDR3 region is CASSPRGNTEAFF. As DNA, the CDR3 is TGTGCCAGCAGTCCCCGGGGGAACACTGAAGCTTTCTTT.

The J gene is TRBJ2-7, the V gene TRBV19; D is possibly TRBD1 (6 bases). V was shortened by 5 bases and J by 2 bases, with 16 bases between the two germline ends. CDR1 is LNHDA and CDR2 is SQIVND in the germline V gene (reference sequence). The CDR3 is made up of 15 amino acids. The CDR3 DNA reads TGTGCCAGTAGTGCTTCCCAGGGGAGAACCTACGAGCAGTACTTC. The encoded protein is CASSASQGRTYEQYF.

V and J are TRBV24-1 and TRBJ2-7; 10 nucleotides match TRBD2. The CDR3 has 15 amino acids. CDR1 and CDR2 (germline): KGHDR, SFDVKD. The junction had 7 bases not matched to a gene; V was cut back by 5 bases and J by 4 bases. The CDR3 bases are TGTGCCACCAGTGGACGACTAGCGGGCAGTTACGAGCAGTACTTC. Translating it yields CATSGRLAGSYEQYF.

The chain employs TRBV19 and TRBJ1-2; a possible D gene is TRBD1 (6 bases). CDR3 length equals 13 residues. Germline V gene sequence: CDR1 LNHDA, CDR2 SQIVND (reference sequence). V was trimmed by 7 bases and J by 7 bases, leaving 16 bases between them. The chain's CDR3 is CASIPAGGSGYTF. CDR3 nucleotide sequence: TGTGCCAGTATTCCTGCGGGGGGCTCTGGCTACACCTTC.

In its sample, this clone was seen a few times. The CDR3 is CASSQQASGQYNEQFF. The CDR3 DNA reads as TGTGCCAGCAGCCAACAAGCCTCAGGTCAGTACAATGAGCAGTTCTTC. J is TRBJ2-1 and V is TRBV16; no clear D gene. This CDR3 has 16 amino acids. V lost 2 bases and J 4 bases, leaving 15 bases between the germline ends. Germline CDR1 reads KGHSY; CDR2 reads FQNENV.

The J gene is TRBJ1-2, the V gene TRBV11-2; D not resolved. V was clipped by 0 bases and J by 4 bases, with 18 bases between them. The CDR3 sequence is 17 residues long. The germline gives CDR1 SGHAT, CDR2 FQNNGV. CDR3 sequence: CASSLDLGGGSLYGYTF. The CDR3 DNA follows: TGTGCCAGCAGCTTAGATTTAGGTGGCGGGTCACTCTATGGCTACACCTTC.

The chain has TRBV30 and TRBJ2-5, with D perhaps TRBD2 (5 bases). From germline, CDR1 is GTSNPN and CDR2 SVGIG (reference sequence). The CDR3 sequence is 15 residues long. With 1 base removed from V and 5 bases from J, the gap between germline ends came to 17 bases. For the CDR3, the DNA is TGTGCCTGGAGTGGGACGCGAGGGCCGCGGGAGACCCAGTACTTC. Amino acid sequence: CAWSGTRGPRETQYF. Complete variable domain (other parts from reference TRBV30 and TRBJ2-5): SQTIHQWPATLVQPVGSPLSLECTVEGTSNPNLYWYRQAAGRGLQLLFYSVGIGQISSEVPQNLSASRPQDRQFILSSKKLLLSDSGFYLCAWSGTRGPRETQYFGPGTRLLVL.

The chain couples TRBV5-1 to TRBJ2-3; 9 bases line up with TRBD1. CDR1 SGHRS and CDR2 YFSETQ come from the germline V gene. This CDR3 spans 16 amino acids. Germline trimming cut 4 bases from V and 2 bases from J; bases unmatched to any gene: 8. The CDR3: CASSRTGTGITDTQYF. The DNA of the CDR3 is TGCGCCAGCAGCCGGACCGGGACAGGGATCACAGATACGCAGTATTTT.

J is TRBJ2-7 and V is TRBV21-1; the DNA was not used to check the table's D call, TRBD2. TRBV21-1 is given as a pseudogene. This CDR3 contains 18 residues. The chain's CDR3 is CASSKWEMRREGRHEQYF. As DNA, the CDR3 is TGTGCCAGCAGCAAATGGGAGATGAGGCGGGAGGGCCGGCACGAGCAGTACTTC.

The CDR3 protein is CASSHGRQATNEKLFF. The CDR3 region has the DNA TGTGCCAGCAGCCATGGCAGGCAAGCAACTAATGAAAAACTGTTTTTT. The chain joins TRBV3-1 (or the pseudogene TRBV3-2) to TRBJ1-4; no firm D call. V was cut by 3 bases and J by 0 bases, with 11 bases left in between. CDR1 is LGHDT and CDR2 is YNNKEL in the germline V gene (reference sequence). This CDR3 comprises 16 residues.

V gene TRBV30 combines with J gene TRBJ2-2, with 10 bases fitting TRBD2. Per germline, CDR1 GTSNPN and CDR2 SVGIG (reference sequence). The CDR3 extends over 14 amino acids. The junction had 5 bases not matched to a gene; V was cut back by 6 bases and J by 4 bases. The CDR3 region is CACGLAVFTGELFF. The CDR3 bases are TGTGCCTGTGGACTAGCGGTCTTCACCGGGGAGCTGTTTTTT.

This clone was observed once. The chain uses TRBV27 and TRBJ2-1; perhaps TRBD2 as D (5 bases). The germline V gene has CDR1 MNHEY and CDR2 SMNVEV (reference sequence). The CDR3 extends over 16 amino acids. V shed 3 bases and J shed 10 bases, with 22 bases lying between them. CDR3 region: CASSFLEEGAGGEQFF. The CDR3, as DNA: TGTGCCAGCAGTTTTTTAGAAGAGGGAGCCGGTGGGGAGCAGTTCTTC.

This clone is a singleton in its sample. V gene TRBV7-9 combines with J gene TRBJ2-7; D is possibly TRBD2 (5 bases). Germline V lookup: CDR1 SEHNR, CDR2 FQNEAQ (reference sequence). The V and J ends lost 5 bases and 3 bases respectively, with 17 bases between them. The CDR3 is made up of 15 amino acids. The CDR3 DNA follows: TGTGCCAGCAGCCCCACACCCGGAGAGGGCTACGAGCAGTACTTC. Its translation is CASSPTPGEGYEQYF.

The rearrangement joins TRBV5-4 to TRBJ2-7; D is perhaps TRBD2 (6 bases). Germline values: CDR1 SGHNT, CDR2 YYREEE (reference sequence). V lost 4 bases and J lost 0, with 14 bases in between. The length of the CDR3 is 15 residues. In DNA, the CDR3 is TGTGCCAGCAGCCCCATAGCGGCAAGCTCCTACGAGCAGTACTTC. This encodes CASSPIAASSYEQYF.

The chain carries TRBV4-1 and TRBJ1-5; D not resolved. There are 16 residues in the CDR3. V lost 5 bases to trimming and J lost 0 bases, with 14 bases between them. Per the germline V gene, CDR1 is MGHRA and CDR2 is YSYEKL. The CDR3 is CASSTRQMYSNQPQHF. For the CDR3, the DNA is TGCGCCAGCAGCACACGACAAATGTATAGCAATCAGCCCCAGCATTTT.

This clone was observed a single time. V usage is TRBV10-2 and J usage is TRBJ1-6; possible D gene TRBD1, 5 bases. The germline CDR1 and CDR2 sequences are WSHSY and SAAADI. There are 14 residues in the CDR3. Deletions cut 8 bases from V and 7 bases from J, with 15 bases between. The CDR3 protein is CASSKRGENSPLHF. DNA of the CDR3: TGCGCCAGCTCAAAGCGGGGCGAAAATTCACCCCTCCACTTT.

This chain links TRBV5-1 with TRBJ2-1; D possibly corresponds to TRBD2 (5 bases). The CDR3 is 13 amino acids. Germline values: CDR1 SGHRS, CDR2 YFSETQ. The V end was cut by 0 bases, the J end by 8 bases, with 9 bases between. This CDR3 reads CASSLAVEDEQFF. Here the CDR3 DNA reads TGCGCCAGCAGCTTGGCCGTGGAGGATGAGCAGTTCTTC. Supplemented by reference TRBV5-1 and TRBJ2-1, the full variable domain reads KAGVTQTPRYLIKTRGQQVTLSCSPISGHRSVSWYQQTPGQGLQFLFEYFSETQRNKGNFPGRFSGRQFSNSRSEMNVSTLELGDSALYLCASSLAVEDEQFFGPGTRLTVL.

The chain carries TRBV7-6 and TRBJ2-3; D is unresolved. The CDR3 length is 16 residues. The germline V gene has CDR1 SGHVS and CDR2 FNYEAQ. The V end was cut by 2 bases, the J end by 3 bases, with 15 bases between. CDR3 protein: CASSLLVKPSTDTQYF. The CDR3 DNA sequence: TGTGCCAGCAGCTTATTAGTCAAACCCTCGACAGATACGCAGTATTTT.

The gene calls are TRBV28 and TRBJ1-3; TRBD1 matches 7 bases. CDR3 length equals 11 residues. Germline CDR1 MDHEN, CDR2 SYDVKM. J was trimmed by 6 bases and V by 11 bases; bases with no gene match: 4. In DNA, the CDR3 is TGTGCCTTCAGGGGGGAAAACACCATATATTTT. Translating it yields CAFRGENTIYF.

The CDR3 region is CASSSHSREGEQFF. CDR3 nucleotide sequence: TGTGCCAGCAGCTCTCATTCGCGGGAGGGTGAGCAGTTCTTC. The V gene is TRBV7-8, the J gene TRBJ2-1; 9 nucleotides line up with TRBD2. V shed 4 bases, J shed 9 bases, and the junction held 7 bases outside the gene matches. Looked up from germline, CDR1 is SGHVS and CDR2 is FQNEAQ. This CDR3 is 14 amino acids long.